The clone carrying this TCR beta chain was detected a few times. What it binds is not known. The assay was immunoSEQ multiplex PCR, and TCRdb's table has in-frame clones only and misses some. This sample yields approximately 33,000 clones, of which roughly 70% are seen a single time; about 9.6% belongs to the top ten. This record comes from a study of a mutant IDH1 vaccine in newly diagnosed glioma. Across the whole study: Vaccination began 4-6 weeks post radiotherapy alone, or with temozolomide cycles. It was at week 35 that visit V12 occurred, and at week 47 that visit V13 did. Previous treatment comprised radiotherapy, temozolomide, or both, mostly both. Study findings and constraints: Apparently unrelated to pseudoprogression were changes in the top peripheral T cell clonotypes.

The time point here: week 47, end of study. One vaccine dose held 300 ug of mutant IDH1 20-mer peptide and came with topical imiquimod. This CDR3 contains 15 residues. CDR1 and CDR2 (germline): SGHNT, YENEEA. The trim removed 2 bases at V and 7 bases at J, leaving 4 bases unmatched. V is TRBV11-3 and J is TRBJ2-1; 11 bases map to TRBD2. The source was PBMCs, collected from a glioma patient whose treatment included an IDH1 peptide vaccine. This sequence originates from a middle-aged man with glioma. CDR3 residues: CASSLTSGSFNEQFF. DNA for the CDR3: TGTGCCAGCAGCTTAACTAGCGGGAGTTTTAATGAGCAGTTCTTC. The whole variable domain, remainder taken from reference TRBV11-3 and TRBJ2-1, is EAGVVQSPRYKIIEKKQPVAFWCNPISGHNTLYWYLQNLGQGPELLIRYENEEAVDDSQLPKDRFSAERLKGVDSTLKIQPAELGDSAVYLCASSLTSGSFNEQFFGPGTRLTVL.